This TCR beta chain is drawn from a study of blood T cells in healthy people across ages. Whole-study findings and limits: Relative to aged donors, long-lived donors carried more naive CD4+ cells and displayed higher diversity.

Germline V lookup: CDR1 MGHRA, CDR2 YSYEKL. This CDR3 has 14 amino acids. Trimming left V 4 bases short and J 1 base short, with 10 bases between. Primed by a sample-barcoded 5' primer and a J-beta primer mix, a second PCR proceeded for about 6 to 12 cycles. TCRdb itself ran the 5' RACE reads through MiXCR, one entry per CDR3 protein. Seen here are roughly 700,000 distinct CDR3 sequences, approximately 25% observed once, and the top ten hold more than 7.5%. This clonotype appeared a single time. Antigen specificity is unknown. A further study also used this sample, focusing on T cells of mothers and their children. This second study says: It was related mother-child pairs that showed slightly higher overlap than unrelated pairs, without reaching significance.

This TCR was sampled from a boy between 10 and 17 years old in good health. The genes are TRBV4-1 and TRBJ1-1; tentative D call: TRBD1 (5 bases). Sequencing used blood. The DNA for the CDR3 is TGCGCCAGCAGCCGGACATTCGGGAACACTGAAGCTTTCTTT. Protein sequence: CASSRTFGNTEAFF.